The clone carrying this TCR beta chain was counted ten times or more. This specimen comes from a study of T cells after yellow fever vaccination. Study background: Fractions of low cell number were prepared using SMART-Seq v4 Ultra Low Input.

Each CDR3 protein is one row after TCRdb ran MiXCR on the 5' RACE reads. This sample has about 50,000 distinct CDR3 sequences, with 7.4% found just once. CDR3 length: 12 residues. Germline assignment: CDR1 DFQATT and CDR2 SNEGSKA (reference sequence). V gave up 6 bases and J gave up 6 bases; unmatched junction bases: 8. This chain links TRBV20-1 with TRBJ2-7, with TRBD1 matching 7 bases. This specimen consisted of CD8+ T cells sorted from PBMCs, obtained more than 14 days after the first yellow fever vaccination. The receptor comes from a young man who received the YFV17D yellow fever vaccine. Here the CDR3 DNA reads TGCAGTGCCCCCGACAGGGACCTCGAGCAGTACTTC. It specifies CSAPDRDLEQYF.